These 14 T cell receptor beta chains share one sample of origin, sequenced in a study of T-cell memory formation after mild COVID-19. MiXCR was run by TCRdb on the 5' RACE reads, yielding one entry per CDR3 protein. The data hold some 320,000 distinct CDR3 sequences, with approximately 15% observed a single time. Sequencing was carried out using PBMCs or a T cell subset sorted from them (not recorded which). All receptors derive from a man between 18 and 35 years old who had mild COVID-19 (a few samples of this study predate the infection). Cell type and time point are not known.

This clonotype has just a few counts. This chain uses TRBV7-9 with TRBJ1-2; D gene uncertain. The CDR3 covers 12 residues. Per the germline V gene, CDR1 is SEHNR and CDR2 is FQNEAQ (reference sequence). Trimming left V 5 bases short and J 6 bases short, with 10 bases between. DNA for the CDR3: TGTGCCAGCAGCCGAATGACTCATGGCTACACCTTC. Amino acids: CASSRMTHGYTF. The whole variable domain, remainder taken from reference TRBV7-9 and TRBJ1-2, is DTGVSQNPRHKITKRGQNVTFRCDPISEHNRLYWYRQTLGQGPEFLTYFQNEAQLEKSRLLSDRFSAERPKGSFSTLEIQRTEQGDSAMYLCASSRMTHGYTFGSGTRLTVV.

This chain connects TRBV12-3 or TRBV12-4 to TRBJ2-7; 9 bases line up with TRBD2. The junction had 5 bases not matched to a gene; V was cut back by 4 bases and J by 4 bases. This CDR3 is built from 14 residues. The CDR3 bases are TGTGCCAGCAGTTCAGGGACTAGCCATTACGAGCAGTACTTC. Encoded protein: CASSSGTSHYEQYF.

This clonotype turned up a few times. This rearrangement joins TRBV6-5 to TRBJ1-1, with 9 bases matching TRBD1. CDR3 length equals 16 residues. Germline assignment: CDR1 MNHEY and CDR2 SVGAGI. Trimming removed 6 bases from V and 0 bases from J; junction bases left unmatched: 8. The CDR3 sequence is CASSRRQGVVNTEAFF. CDR3 in DNA: TGTGCCAGCAGCCGAAGACAGGGGGTGGTGAACACTGAAGCTTTCTTT.

This clonotype was detected ten times or more. This chain uses TRBV4-2 with TRBJ2-3, with 12 bases fitting TRBD2. In germline, CDR1 is LGHNA, CDR2 YNFKEQ. The trim removed 4 bases at V and 3 bases at J, leaving 5 bases unmatched. The CDR3 extends over 16 amino acids. The CDR3 protein is CASSPETSGGTDTQYF. CDR3 DNA: TGTGCCAGCAGCCCCGAGACTAGCGGGGGAACAGATACGCAGTATTTT.

CDR3 nucleotide sequence: TGTGCCAGCAGCTTCGGACTAGCGGACTACGAGCAGTACTTC. Translation: CASSFGLADYEQYF. This sequence joins TRBV7-2 and TRBJ2-7, with 10 bases fitting TRBD2. Germline CDR1 and CDR2: SGHTA and FQGNSA. V shed 3 bases and J 3 bases; nucleotides not matched to a gene: 2. The CDR3 is made up of 14 amino acids.

The genes are TRBV20-1 and TRBJ2-5; D may match TRBD1 or TRBD2 (6 bases each). The CDR3 is 13 residues long. Germline lookup yields CDR1 DFQATT and CDR2 SNEGSKA (reference sequence). The chain's CDR3 is CSPIGGNQETQYF. CDR3 DNA: TGCAGCCCTATCGGGGGCAATCAAGAGACCCAGTACTTC.

This clonotype was observed many times. This chain joins TRBV28 and TRBJ2-3; 15 bases fit TRBD2. Trimming cost V 7 bases and J 1 base; bases outside gene matches: 12. This CDR3 is 19 amino acids long. Germline-derived CDR1 and CDR2 are MDHEN and SYDVKM. The DNA for the CDR3 is TGTGCCAGCAATTCCGGGACTAGCGGGGGGCCCTTGGGCACAGATACGCAGTATTTT. Its translation is CASNSGTSGGPLGTDTQYF. Full variable domain (remainder filled in from reference TRBV28 and TRBJ2-3): DVKVTQSSRYLVKRTGEKVFLECVQDMDHENMFWYRQDPGLGLRLIYFSYDVKMKEKGDIPEGYSVSREKKERFSLILESASTNQTSMYLCASNSGTSGGPLGTDTQYFGPGTRLTVL.

This clonotype came up a few times. The genes are TRBV5-1 and TRBJ2-7; the match to TRBD1 covers 8 bases. V lost 2 bases and J lost 6; bases outside the gene matches: 1. The CDR3 runs to 12 residues. Per the germline V gene, CDR1 is SGHRS and CDR2 is YFSETQ. This CDR3 reads CASSLTGGEQYV. As DNA, the CDR3 is TGCGCCAGCAGCTTAACAGGGGGCGAGCAGTACGTC.

This clonotype has ten or more counts. The chain uses TRBV5-5 and TRBJ2-3; a weak D match, TRBD1 (5 bases). Germline V lookup: CDR1 SGHKS, CDR2 YYEKEE (reference sequence). The CDR3 loop spans 14 amino acids. V dropped 0 bases and J dropped 4 bases, with 9 bases sitting between them. DNA for the CDR3: TGTGCCAGCAGCTTGGAGTGGGGCGCAGATACGCAGTATTTT. Amino acid sequence: CASSLEWGADTQYF.

The V call is TRBV5-1, the J call TRBJ1-2; D is undetermined. Trimming removed 3 bases at V and 5 bases at J, with 14 bases between. The CDR3 runs to 14 residues. CDR1 SGHRS and CDR2 YFSETQ come from the germline V gene. The CDR3 here is CASSSRTESYGYTF. The DNA of the CDR3 is TGCGCCAGCAGCTCACGGACGGAGTCGTATGGCTACACCTTC.

This clonotype was picked up a small number of times. The chain carries TRBV14 and TRBJ2-6; D remains ambiguous. Germline CDR1 reads SGHDN; CDR2 reads FVKESK. This CDR3 is built from 21 residues. V lost 4 bases, J lost 0 bases, and 25 bases lay in between. The CDR3 DNA follows: TGTGCCAGCAGCCTAATAGGCGGATTTACCTACGACGGCTCTGGGGCCAACGTCCTGACTTTC. Residues: CASSLIGGFTYDGSGANVLTF.

The chain couples TRBV6-1 to TRBJ2-7, with D possibly matching TRBD2 (5 bases). CDR3 size: 16 residues. Germline V lookup: CDR1 MNHNS, CDR2 SASEGT. V was pared by 1 base and J by 3 bases, with 16 bases between. The CDR3 region has the DNA TGTGCCAGCAGTGAAGGAACAGACTCCCGGGGCTACGAGCAGTACGTC. This codes for CASSEGTDSRGYEQYV.

This clonotype was observed at least ten times. The chain couples TRBV9 to TRBJ2-7; the D gene is possibly TRBD2 (6 bases). V lost 4 bases to trimming and J lost 0 bases, with 14 bases between them. Germline loops: CDR1 SGDLS, CDR2 YYNGEE. This CDR3 spans 15 amino acids. CDR3 in amino acids: CASSPRGTSSYEQYF. The DNA of the CDR3 is TGTGCCAGCAGCCCCCGGGGGACCAGCTCCTACGAGCAGTACTTC.

V gene TRBV4-1 combines with J gene TRBJ2-7; D may be TRBD1 or TRBD2 (6 bases each). The CDR3 spans 15 residues. Germline CDR1 MGHRA, CDR2 YSYEKL. V gave up 4 bases and J gave up 2 bases, with 15 bases separating them. CDR3 nucleotides: TGCGCCAGCAGCCGAGTGGGGGGCAACGCCTACGAGCAGTACTTC. Its protein is CASSRVGGNAYEQYF.